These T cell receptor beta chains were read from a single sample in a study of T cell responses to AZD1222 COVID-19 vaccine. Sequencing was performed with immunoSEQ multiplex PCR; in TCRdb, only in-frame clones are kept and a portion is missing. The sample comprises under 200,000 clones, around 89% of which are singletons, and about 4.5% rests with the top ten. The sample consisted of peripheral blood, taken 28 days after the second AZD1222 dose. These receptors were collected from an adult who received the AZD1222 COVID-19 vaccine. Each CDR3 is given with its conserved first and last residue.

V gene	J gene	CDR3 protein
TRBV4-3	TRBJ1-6	CASSQDERRNSPLHF
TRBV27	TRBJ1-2	CASSIGGFGGYTF
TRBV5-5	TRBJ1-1	CASSSWTPNTEAFF
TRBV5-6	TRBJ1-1	CASSWGRGTEAFF
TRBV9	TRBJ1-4	CASSGEGRREKLFF
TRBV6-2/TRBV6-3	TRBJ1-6	CASSYPNVGSRFTGLHF
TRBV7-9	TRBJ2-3	CASSFGGYLRTDTQYF
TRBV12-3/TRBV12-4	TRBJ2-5	CASSVSSQETQYF
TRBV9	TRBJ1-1	CASSGTGDWDTEAFF
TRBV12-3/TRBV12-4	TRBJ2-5	CASSLLGETQYF
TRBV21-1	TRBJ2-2	CASSKFPWHTGELFF
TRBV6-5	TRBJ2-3	CASSRGGTDTQYF
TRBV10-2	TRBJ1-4	CASSDRGLIYEKLFF
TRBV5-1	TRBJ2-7	CASSLEGGFAYEQYF
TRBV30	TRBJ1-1	CAWTTDSMNTEAFF
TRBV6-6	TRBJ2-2	CASSSGGSTGELFF
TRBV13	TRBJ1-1	CASSLRAEAFF
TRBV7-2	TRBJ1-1	CASSSVMNTEAFF
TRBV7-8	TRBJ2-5	CASSLKGTGSQYF
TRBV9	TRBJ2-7	CASSVSDGSEQYF
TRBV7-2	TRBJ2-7	CASSLLTAYEQYF
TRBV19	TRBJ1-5	CASSIPPQGSQPQHF
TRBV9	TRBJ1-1	CASSPQGGGNTEAFF
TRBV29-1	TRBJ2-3	CSVDGAVADTQYF
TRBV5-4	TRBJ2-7	CASSLMGTYEQYF
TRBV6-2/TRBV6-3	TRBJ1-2	CASSYTVTPRVRRNYGYTF
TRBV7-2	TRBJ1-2	CASSFGLYGYTF
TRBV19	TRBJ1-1	CAAGGGRLMNTEAFF
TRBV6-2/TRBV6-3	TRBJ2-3	CASTPPEGPGLAGPRDTDTQYF
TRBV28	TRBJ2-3	CASTSGAVNGGRTQYF
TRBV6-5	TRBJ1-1	CAIGSPTLIPEAFF
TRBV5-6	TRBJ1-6	CASSVDRARSPLHF
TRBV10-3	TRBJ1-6	CAISEVSSYNSPLHF
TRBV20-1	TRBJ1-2	CSASAGLRPSNGYTF
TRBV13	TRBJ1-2	CASSLGNRGGGYTF
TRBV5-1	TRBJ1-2	CASSLGQGRQTNGYTF
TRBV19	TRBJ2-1	CASSPRLAGGTRGNEQFF
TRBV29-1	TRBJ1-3	CSVDSEDPGNTIYF
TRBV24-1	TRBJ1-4	CATSDLGYILGEVMNEKLFF
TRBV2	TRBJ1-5	CASTPTQGRQPQHF
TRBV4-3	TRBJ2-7	CASSQEAAPGGLNEQYF
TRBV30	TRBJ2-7	CAWSLPRGEQYF
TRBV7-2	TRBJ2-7	CASSRAPTAYEQYF
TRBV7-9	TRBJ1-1	CASSQGGNTEAFF
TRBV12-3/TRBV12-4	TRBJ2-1	CASSFVKEQFF
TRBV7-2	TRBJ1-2	CASSREGAKAPLGYTF
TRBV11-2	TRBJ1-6	CASSLYSSYNSPLHF
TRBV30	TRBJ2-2	CAWRIGHSMAGELFF
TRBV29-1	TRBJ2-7	CSVDTNYEQYF
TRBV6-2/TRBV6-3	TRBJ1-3	CASSNLGQARRNGNTIYF
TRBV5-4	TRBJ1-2	CASSSFFGDRANYGYTF
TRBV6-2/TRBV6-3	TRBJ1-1	CASSDRTANTEAFF
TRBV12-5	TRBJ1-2	CASGPTDYGYTF
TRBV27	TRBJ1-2	CASGSGTGVFVYGYTF
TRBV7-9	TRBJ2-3	CASSPHGASYSTDTQYF
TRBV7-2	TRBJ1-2	CASSLDSNYGYTF
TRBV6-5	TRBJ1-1	CASSYPGTDNTEAFF